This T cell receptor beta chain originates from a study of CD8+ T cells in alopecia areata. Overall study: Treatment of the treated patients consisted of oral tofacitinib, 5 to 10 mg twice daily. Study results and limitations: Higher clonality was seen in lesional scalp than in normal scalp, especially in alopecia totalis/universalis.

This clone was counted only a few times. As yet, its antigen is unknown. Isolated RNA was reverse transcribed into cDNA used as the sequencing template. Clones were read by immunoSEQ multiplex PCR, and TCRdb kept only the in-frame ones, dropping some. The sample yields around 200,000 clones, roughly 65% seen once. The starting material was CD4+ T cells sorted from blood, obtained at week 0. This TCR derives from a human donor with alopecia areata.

DNA of the CDR3: TGCAGCGTTGACATGACTCTGGCGGGTGGCTACACCTTC. The encoded protein is CSVDMTLAGGYTF. The V and J genes are TRBV29-1 and TRBJ1-2; D is undetermined. The CDR3 is 13 residues long. The germline V gene has CDR1 SQVTM and CDR2 ANQGSEA. V lost 3 bases and J lost 7, with 15 bases in between.